Many counts were recorded for the clone carrying this T cell receptor beta chain. Its antigen is unknown. This sample is drawn from a study of T-cell reconstitution after alpha-beta-depleted transplantation in children. Study-level findings and limits: Certain patients had high TCRbeta diversity at day 60, and it came from recipient T cells and thymic progenitors that survived. One year post-transplant, T-cell counts and diversity were largely derived from T cells produced anew. Where alpha-beta T cells came from about two months after transplant was reportedly several hundred expanded graft clones.

Researchers prepared the TCRbeta library using unique molecular identifiers, the study reports. TCRdb itself ran the PCR reads through MiXCR, one entry per CDR3 protein. This table has roughly 52,000 distinct CDR3 sequences, more than 5% appearing once. CDR3 length: 16 residues. J gave up 6 bases and V 5 bases, and 7 bases lay outside the gene matches. In germline, CDR1 is SGHTA, CDR2 FQGNSA. This receptor was identified in a female patient aged 2-15 years who had a stem cell transplant for aplastic anemia, so the T cells may come from the graft donor. Sequencing used PBMCs, mostly from graft donor cells, obtained 60 days after TCRalphabeta/CD19-depleted stem cell transplant. V gene TRBV7-2 combines with J gene TRBJ2-3; 14 nucleotides match TRBD2. The CDR3 bases are TGTGCCAGCAGCCCAAAGCGGACTAGCGGGGGGGATACGCAGTATTTT. This translates into CASSPKRTSGGDTQYF. The entire variable domain, with the rest obtained from reference TRBV7-2 and TRBJ2-3, is as follows: GAGVSQSPSNKVTEKGKDVELRCDPISGHTALYWYRQSLGQGLEFLIYFQGNSAPDKSGLPSDRFSAERTGGSVSTLTIQRTQQEDSAVYLCASSPKRTSGGDTQYFGPGTRLTVL.